This T cell receptor (beta chain) was documented in a study of shared clonotypes between healthy human individuals. Study-wide results and caveats: What rarefaction showed was incomplete sorted-subset sequencing despite large depth. Memory subsets had estimated richness that was generally smaller than that of naive subsets. Non-shared clonotypes had lower generation probabilities than those shared by all four donors.

Naive CD8 isolation took CD45RO-negative cells positively selected for CCR7 and excluded terminally differentiated effector memory CD45RA+ cells. Within Nashville, Tennessee resided all donors, each a Caucasian adult. This CDR3 region has 15 residues. Deletions cut 8 bases from V and 1 base from J, with 17 bases between. CDR1 is SGHAT, CDR2 FQNNGV, per germline. Turning to this clone: No antigen is known for it.

TCRdb's copy holds only in-frame clones and misses some; the assay was immunoSEQ multiplex PCR. The sample holds under 850,000 clones; around 93% are singletons and the top ten take nearly 25%. Specimen: naive CD8+ T cells sorted from blood. V usage is TRBV11-2 and J usage is TRBJ1-1; D remains ambiguous. The receptor was isolated from a man under 40 in good health. The CDR3 DNA follows: TGTGCCAGCTTCCGATTAGGGCGGAGGAACACTGAAGCTTTCTTT. Translation gives CASFRLGRRNTEAFF.